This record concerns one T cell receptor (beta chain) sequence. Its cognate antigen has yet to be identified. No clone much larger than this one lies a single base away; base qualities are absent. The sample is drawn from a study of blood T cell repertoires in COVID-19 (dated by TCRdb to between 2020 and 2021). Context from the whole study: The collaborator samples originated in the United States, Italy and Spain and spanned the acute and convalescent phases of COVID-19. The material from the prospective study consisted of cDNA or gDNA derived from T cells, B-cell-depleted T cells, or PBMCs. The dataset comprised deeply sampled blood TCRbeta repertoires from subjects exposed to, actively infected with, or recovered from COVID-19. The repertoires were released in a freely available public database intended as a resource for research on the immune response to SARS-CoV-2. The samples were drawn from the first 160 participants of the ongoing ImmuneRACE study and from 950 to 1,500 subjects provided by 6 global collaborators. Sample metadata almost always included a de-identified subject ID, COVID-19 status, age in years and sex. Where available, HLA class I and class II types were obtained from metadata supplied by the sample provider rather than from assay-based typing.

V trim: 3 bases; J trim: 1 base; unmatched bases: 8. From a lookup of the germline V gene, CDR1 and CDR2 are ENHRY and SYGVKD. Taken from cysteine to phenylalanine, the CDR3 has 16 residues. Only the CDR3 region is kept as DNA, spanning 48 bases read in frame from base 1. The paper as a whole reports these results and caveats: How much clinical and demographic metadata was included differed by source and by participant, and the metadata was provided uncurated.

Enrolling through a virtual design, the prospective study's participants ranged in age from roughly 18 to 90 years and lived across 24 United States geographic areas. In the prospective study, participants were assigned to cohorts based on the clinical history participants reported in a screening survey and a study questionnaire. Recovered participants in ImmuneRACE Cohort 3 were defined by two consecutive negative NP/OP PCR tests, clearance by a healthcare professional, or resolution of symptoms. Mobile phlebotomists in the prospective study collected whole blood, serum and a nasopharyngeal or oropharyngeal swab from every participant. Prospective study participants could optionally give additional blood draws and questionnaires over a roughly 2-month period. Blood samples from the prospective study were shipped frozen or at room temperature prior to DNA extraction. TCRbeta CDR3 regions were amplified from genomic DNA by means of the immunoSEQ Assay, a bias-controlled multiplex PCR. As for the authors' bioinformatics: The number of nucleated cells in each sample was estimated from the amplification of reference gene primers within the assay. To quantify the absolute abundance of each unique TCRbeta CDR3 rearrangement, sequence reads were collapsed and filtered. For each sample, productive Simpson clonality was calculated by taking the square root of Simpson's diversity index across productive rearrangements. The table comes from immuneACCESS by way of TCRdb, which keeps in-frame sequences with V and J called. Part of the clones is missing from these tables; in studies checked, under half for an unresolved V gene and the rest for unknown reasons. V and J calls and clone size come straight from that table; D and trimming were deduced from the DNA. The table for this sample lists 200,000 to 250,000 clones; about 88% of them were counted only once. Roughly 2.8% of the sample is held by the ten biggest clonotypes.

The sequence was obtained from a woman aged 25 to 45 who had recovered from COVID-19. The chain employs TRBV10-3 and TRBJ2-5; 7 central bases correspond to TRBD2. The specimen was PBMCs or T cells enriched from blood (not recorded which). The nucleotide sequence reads TGTGCCATCAGTGAAGTCGGAGCGGGGAGCCAAGAGACCCAGTACTTC. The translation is CAISEVGAGSQETQYF.